This TCR beta chain derives from a study of blood T cell repertoires in COVID-19. As for the study in general: Italy, Spain and the United States were the sources of the convalescent and acute COVID-19 samples.

Repertoires were generated with immunoSEQ multiplex PCR, while TCRdb's copy carries only in-frame clones and drops some. The table lists about 190,000 clones, around 80% of them singletons, with about 10% in the top ten. Germline-derived CDR1 and CDR2 are SGDLS and YYNGEE. The CDR3 is 15 residues long. V was cut by 0 bases and J by 0 bases, with 8 bases left in between. The sample consisted of peripheral blood. This TCR was recovered from a woman of 80 years or more with COVID-19, enrolled during active disease. The chain carries TRBV9 and TRBJ2-3; D gene ambiguous. DNA for the CDR3: TGTGCCAGCAGCGTAGCACTCCGAAGCACAGATACGCAGTATTTT. This encodes CASSVALRSTDTQYF.